These 18 T cell receptor beta chains were sequenced from one sample in a study of cytomegalovirus exposure and HLA in healthy donors. In the PCR, 60 Vbeta and 13 Jbeta primers were used. Libraries were prepared by immunoSEQ multiplex PCR; TCRdb keeps only in-frame clonotypes and omits some of them. This table holds 70,000 to 95,000 clones, about 84% found once. Material: PBMCs. The source of these receptors is a man aged 18-30 years in good health and CMV-seronegative.

The chain combines TRBV27 with TRBJ1-1; 9 bases agree with TRBD1. Trimming at V came to 5 bases and at J to 4 bases, leaving 5 bases not matched to a gene. The CDR3 covers 14 residues. Germline V gene sequence: CDR1 MNHEY, CDR2 SMNVEV (reference sequence). Here the CDR3 DNA reads TGTGCCAGCAGTGAAGGGACAGGGAGCACTGAAGCTTTCTTT. Protein product: CASSEGTGSTEAFF.

This chain joins TRBV5-1 and TRBJ2-7; the D is unclear. The CDR3 length is 11 residues. Germline loops: CDR1 SGHRS, CDR2 YFSETQ. Trimming cost V 3 bases and J 2 bases, with 3 bases left between them. CDR3 in amino acids: CASSSTYEQYF. The CDR3 region has the DNA TGCGCCAGCAGCTCTACCTACGAGCAGTACTTC.

The gene calls are TRBV6-5 and TRBJ2-1, with TRBD2 identical over 9 bases. Looked up from germline, CDR1 is MNHEY and CDR2 is SVGAGI. The junction had 6 bases not matched to a gene; V was cut back by 7 bases and J by 2 bases. This CDR3 contains 15 residues. DNA for the CDR3: TGTGCCAGCACCTTCGCTAGCGGGGCCTACAATGAGCAGTTCTTC. Translation gives CASTFASGAYNEQFF.

J is TRBJ2-7 and V is TRBV5-1; TRBD1 might be the D (6 bases). V was cut by 3 bases and J by 1 base, with 17 bases left in between. The CDR3 length is 16 residues. Germline V gives CDR1 SGHRS, CDR2 YFSETQ. CDR3 DNA: TGCGCCAGCAGCTCCGGACAGTTCTCCACATCCTACGAGCAGTACTTC. Amino acids: CASSSGQFSTSYEQYF. Looking up the rest from reference TRBV5-1 and TRBJ2-7 gives the full variable domain: KAGVTQTPRYLIKTRGQQVTLSCSPISGHRSVSWYQQTPGQGLQFLFEYFSETQRNKGNFPGRFSGRQFSNSRSEMNVSTLELGDSALYLCASSSGQFSTSYEQYFGPGTRLTVT.

The J gene is TRBJ1-1, the V gene TRBV5-6, with D possibly being TRBD1 (6 bases). The CDR3 runs to 15 residues. Germline CDR1 reads SGHDT; CDR2 reads YYEEEE. The V end lost 2 bases, the J end lost 11 bases, and 22 bases lay between the germline ends. The CDR3 loop is CASSFLRTAGNFAFF. The CDR3 DNA is TGTGCCAGCAGCTTCCTTCGGACAGCAGGAAATTTCGCTTTCTTT.

The V gene is TRBV18, the J gene TRBJ1-2; 8 nucleotides line up with TRBD1. The germline CDR1 and CDR2 sequences are KGHSH and LQKENI. The V and J ends lost 5 bases and 7 bases, in that order; junction bases with no gene match: 6. The CDR3 length is 13 residues. The CDR3 sequence is CASSVPGGRGYTF. The CDR3 bases are TGTGCCAGCTCAGTGCCAGGGGGCCGTGGCTACACCTTC.

The DNA for the CDR3 is TGCGCCAGCAGCCTATCAGCGGGGGGATACGAGCAGTACTTC. Translation gives CASSLSAGGYEQYF. The chain uses TRBV5-1 and TRBJ2-7; the match to TRBD2 covers 9 bases. V shed 4 bases and J 4 bases; nucleotides not matched to a gene: 6. The CDR3 sequence is 14 residues long. CDR1 and CDR2 (germline): SGHRS, YFSETQ.

This clone has a single count. The DNA for the CDR3 is TGTGCCACCAGCAGAGATCGTGCCAGGGGTATGCAGCCCCAGCATTTT. Protein product: CATSRDRARGMQPQHF. This chain uses TRBV15 with TRBJ1-5; the D gene is possibly TRBD1 (6 bases). Germline CDR1 and CDR2: LNHNV and YYDKDF (reference sequence). The CDR3 extends over 16 amino acids. V gave up 0 bases and J gave up 7 bases, with 16 bases separating them.

The V and J genes are TRBV7-6 and TRBJ1-4, with D unresolved. The CDR3 is 14 amino acids. Trimming shortened V by 5 bases and J by 8 bases, and 15 bases separated the two germline ends. CDR1 is SGHVS and CDR2 is FNYEAQ in the germline V gene. This CDR3 is CASSRPSRGEKLFF. The CDR3 DNA sequence: TGTGCCAGCAGCCGACCCTCCAGAGGGGAAAAACTGTTTTTT.

This clone was counted a few times. The chain links TRBV6-5 to TRBJ1-2; D is unresolved. Trimming took 0 bases from V and 8 from J, leaving 13 bases between them. The germline V gene encodes CDR1 MNHEY and CDR2 SVGAGI. CDR3 length: 14 amino acids. CDR3 in DNA: TGTGCCAGCAGTTACTCCGGGAGGAGGAACGGCTACACCTTC. This translates into CASSYSGRRNGYTF.

The chain uses TRBV7-9 and TRBJ1-5; D gene uncertain. The V and J ends lost 1 base and 6 bases respectively, with 7 bases between them. Germline CDR1 SEHNR, CDR2 FQNEAQ (reference sequence). The CDR3 has 13 amino acids. Here the CDR3 DNA reads TGTGCCAGCAGCTTAGATCTGGCTCAGCCCCAGCATTTT. Its translation is CASSLDLAQPQHF.

The chain uses TRBV11-1 and TRBJ1-2, with D unresolved. Germline V gives CDR1 SGHAT, CDR2 FQDESV (reference sequence). V was pared by 1 base and J by 3 bases, with 3 bases between. The CDR3 covers 12 residues. The CDR3 sequence: CASSLGDYGYTF. Written as DNA, the CDR3 is TGTGCCAGCAGCTTAGGAGACTATGGCTACACCTTC.

This clone occurred a few times. The chain employs TRBV5-1 and TRBJ2-2; 9 positions agree with TRBD1. From germline, CDR1 is SGHRS and CDR2 YFSETQ. This CDR3 comprises 17 residues. V gave up 6 bases and J gave up 1 base; unmatched junction bases: 10. The CDR3 here is CASTLGTGILNTGELFF. As DNA, the CDR3 is TGCGCCAGCACCCTCGGGACAGGGATTCTGAACACCGGGGAGCTGTTTTTT.

V gene TRBV7-2 combines with J gene TRBJ2-5; unclear D gene. CDR1 SGHTA and CDR2 FQGNSA come from the germline V gene. Trimming took off 3 bases at V and 0 bases at J, with 8 bases between the two ends. The length of the CDR3 is 14 residues. CDR3: CASSFSDNQETQYF. The CDR3, as DNA: TGTGCCAGCAGCTTCAGTGACAACCAAGAGACCCAGTACTTC. The variable domain in full, completed from reference TRBV7-2 and TRBJ2-5, reads GAGVSQSPSNKVTEKGKDVELRCDPISGHTALYWYRQSLGQGLEFLIYFQGNSAPDKSGLPSDRFSAERTGGSVSTLTIQRTQQEDSAVYLCASSFSDNQETQYFGPGTRLLVL.

The chain carries TRBV29-1 and TRBJ2-7, with D perhaps matching TRBD1 (6 bases). The V gene lost 6 bases and the J gene lost 2 bases, with 17 bases spanning the gap. Germline V gives CDR1 SQVTM, CDR2 ANQGSEA. The CDR3 loop spans 14 amino acids. CDR3 residues: CSVDNDRTPYEQYF. DNA of the CDR3: TGCAGCGTCGATAATGACAGGACTCCCTACGAGCAGTACTTC.

J is TRBJ2-7 and V is TRBV19, with D perhaps matching TRBD1 (5 bases). The ends were cut back, 3 bases at V and 5 bases at J, with 11 bases in the middle. Germline CDR1 is LNHDA and CDR2 is SQIVND (reference sequence). The CDR3 has 13 residues. CDR3 protein: CASSMRVGDEQYF. CDR3 nucleotide sequence: TGTGCCAGTAGTATGAGAGTAGGGGACGAGCAGTACTTC.

This clone has a single count. The V and J genes are TRBV6-6 and TRBJ1-6; TRBD1 agrees at 9 bases. In germline, CDR1 is MNHNY, CDR2 SVGAGI (reference sequence). J gave up 10 bases and V 4 bases, and 5 bases lay outside the gene matches. The CDR3 totals 14 residues. The CDR3 DNA follows: TGTGCCAGCAGTTCGACAGGGGGGGACTCACCCCTCCACTTT. It encodes CASSSTGGDSPLHF.

This chain joins TRBV2 and TRBJ1-4; 10 positions match TRBD1. This CDR3 comprises 15 residues. Germline V gives CDR1 SNHLY, CDR2 FYNNEI. The V segment lost 5 bases and the J segment 5 bases; nucleotides outside the gene matches: 5. The CDR3 loop reads CASSRQGAPNEKLFF. CDR3 bases: TGTGCCAGCAGTCGACAGGGGGCGCCGAATGAAAAACTGTTTTTT.